This T cell receptor beta chain was recovered during a study of OX40 agonist ivuxolimab in advanced cancers. Study-wide background: 30% to 40% of patients had received prior checkpoint inhibitor therapy.

This clone was observed a few times. Its antigen is not known. Measured with immunoSEQ multiplex PCR; TCRdb has only the in-frame clones, and not every one. The sample consists of around 92,000 clones, approximately 93% of them appearing once. Findings and caveats of the study: CD8+ T cells were the subset that, on average, had more expanded clones than CD4+. Both blood CD4+ and CD8+ T cells showed clonal growth by week 6 at 0.1 to 3.0 mg/kg.

With baseline, cycle 4 day 1, and cycle 7 day 1 as timepoints, blood was sampled. The CDR3 consists of 15 residues. V lost 4 bases and J 7 bases, leaving 17 bases between the germline ends. Germline V CDR1 and CDR2: MGHRA, YSYEKL. Source: CD4+ or CD8+ T cells sorted from blood, taken in a trial of the OX40 agonist ivuxolimab. The sequence was collected from an adult with an advanced solid tumor such as melanoma, head and neck, liver or kidney cancer. V usage is TRBV4-1 and J usage is TRBJ2-1; D assignment may be TRBD1 or TRBD2 (5 bases each). CDR3: CASSLYQGTGNEQFF. As DNA, the CDR3 is TGCGCCAGCAGCCTTTACCAAGGGACGGGGAATGAGCAGTTCTTC.